The 4 T cell receptor beta chains reported below all come from one sample, sequenced in a study of shared clonotypes between healthy human individuals. TCRdb's copy holds only in-frame clones and misses some; the assay was immunoSEQ multiplex PCR. Among roughly 1,500,000 clones listed, 97% to 99% were seen once. The specimen sequenced was naive CD4+ T cells sorted from blood. Described subset: CD45RA+ positively selected. Source of these receptors: a man aged 25-45 years in good health.

The chain is built from TRBV18 and TRBJ2-4; D is ambiguous. V dropped 2 bases and J dropped 3 bases, with 8 bases sitting between them. The CDR3 loop spans 14 amino acids. From germline, CDR1 is KGHSH and CDR2 LQKENI. This CDR3 reads CASSPSGVKNIQYF. As DNA, the CDR3 is TGTGCCAGCTCACCATCGGGTGTCAAAAACATTCAGTACTTC.

The chain has TRBV4-1 and TRBJ1-4; 9 nucleotides agree with TRBD1. Germline CDR1 reads MGHRA; CDR2 reads YSYEKL. The CDR3 sequence is 21 residues long. V lost 0 bases to trimming and J lost 4 bases; unmatched junction nucleotides: 18. This chain's CDR3 is CASSQDIYERDRVGGNEKLFF. DNA of the CDR3: TGCGCCAGCAGCCAAGATATCTATGAAAGGGACAGGGTCGGTGGTAATGAAAAACTGTTTTTT.

The chain uses TRBV10-2 and TRBJ1-4; TRBD1 agrees at 8 bases. The ends lost 8 bases at V and 4 bases at J; junction bases unmatched: 6. The CDR3 extends over 14 amino acids. The germline V gene has CDR1 WSHSY and CDR2 SAAADI. The CDR3 protein is CASRQGTYNEKLFF. The CDR3 DNA reads TGCGCCAGCCGACAGGGGACTTATAATGAAAAACTGTTTTTT.

This chain links TRBV29-1 with TRBJ2-7; 9 bases align to TRBD1. Germline V gives CDR1 SQVTM, CDR2 ANQGSEA. The CDR3 spans 13 residues. With 6 bases clipped from V and 5 bases from J, the junction kept 8 bases outside the gene matches. CDR3: CSVPPGQGHEQYF. The CDR3 region has the DNA TGCAGCGTACCACCGGGACAGGGTCACGAGCAGTACTTC.